This TCR beta chain was sequenced in a study of blood T cell repertoires in COVID-19. Study background: Samples came from the United States, Italy and Spain, spanning acute and convalescent COVID-19. PBMCs, B-cell-depleted T cells, or T cells were the source of the cDNA or gDNA that made up the material.

The CDR3 runs 14 residues. Germline-derived CDR1 and CDR2 are LNHDA and SQIVND (reference sequence). V shed 5 bases, J shed 0 bases, and the junction held 1 base outside the gene matches. In the original workflow: Amplification of reference gene primers was used by the study to estimate nucleated cell counts. Here immunoSEQ multiplex PCR was the method, and the copy in TCRdb shows in-frame clones only, minus some. The V and J calls and clone size come from that table; D and trimming were worked out from the DNA. The repertoire includes 100,000 or so clones, roughly 84% of them detected once, and less than 2% sits in the top ten.

This chain uses TRBV19 with TRBJ1-3, with 7 bases that match TRBD1. This receptor was taken from a man between 65 and 85 years old with active or convalescent COVID-19. The sequenced sample consisted of peripheral blood. This CDR3 reads CASSDRASGNTIYF. The CDR3 region has the DNA TGTGCCAGTAGTGACAGGGCCTCTGGAAACACCATATATTTT. Using reference TRBV19 and TRBJ1-3 for the parts outside the CDR3, the full variable domain is DGGITQSPKYLFRKEGQNVTLSCEQNLNHDAMYWYRQDPGQGLRLIYYSQIVNDFQKGDIAEGYSVSREKKESFPLTVTSAQKNPTAFYLCASSDRASGNTIYFGEGSWLTVV.